Listed here is a single TCR beta chain. No antigen is known for it. The data were obtained in a study of cytomegalovirus exposure and HLA in healthy donors. Study information: The approximately 120 validation repertoires matched the approximately 700 first-cohort repertoires in platform, a later analysis reported.

Method: immunoSEQ multiplex PCR; TCRdb's copy keeps in-frame clones and lacks some. The sample has about 130,000 clones, 80% to 90% seen once. Study observations and caveats: The majority of TCR sequences were rare, yet some public TCRs appeared in many donors. The study recorded over 150 TCR beta chains that were cytomegalovirus-associated.

Sequenced sample: PBMCs. The receptor's source is a woman aged 18-29 years in good health and CMV-seronegative.

Here the CDR3 DNA reads TGCGCCAGCAGCCATGCGACAGGGACAGGGTATCGGGCTAACTATGGCTACACCTTC. Residues: CASSHATGTGYRANYGYTF. The genes are TRBV4-1 and TRBJ1-2; 9 nucleotides match TRBD1. V shed 3 bases, J shed 0 bases, and the junction held 14 bases outside the gene matches. Germline V gene lookup returns CDR1 MGHRA and CDR2 YSYEKL. The CDR3 is 19 amino acids.